The rows below give T cell receptor beta chains drawn from one sample of a study of blood T cell repertoires in COVID-19. Clones were sequenced by immunoSEQ multiplex PCR, and TCRdb holds only the in-frame ones, with some missing. Here the sample spans tens of thousands of clones, approximately 80% being singletons. Material for sequencing was peripheral blood. The receptor source for this set is a human donor with active or convalescent COVID-19. The donor label of this sample is uncertain. CDR3s include the opening cysteine and the closing phenylalanine or tryptophan. Some rows have no size entry. The others give once, few or many, or a class for an expanded clone.

v_call clone_size cdr3_aa
TRBV9 NA CASSLREGADEKLFF
TRBV5-1 few CASSLVVRTGASSKNIQYF
TRBV7-2 once CASSLAQVSYEQYF
TRBV5-8 NA CASSSPSSGQPQHF
TRBV18 NA CASSPDRGERAFF
TRBV28 NA CASSSIGQGVWDTEAFF
TRBV18 NA CASSPWEVATYNSPLHF
TRBV19 once CASRRDRANVLTF
TRBV30 NA CGWREGPGEQFF
TRBV6-5 NA CANRDRGSGTQYF
TRBV3-1/TRBV3-2 NA CASSQDKGVSERNQPQHF
TRBV11-1 NA CASSLAASSHEQYF
TRBV19 NA CASSIAGTGGFQPQHF
TRBV4-2 NA CASSQDSGGGRGRTEAFF
TRBV3-1/TRBV3-2 NA CASSQDSGTVLSNEQFF
TRBV2 few CASIEGQGDSGNTIYF
TRBV19 NA CASSSGTANNSPLHF
TRBV18 once CASSPGKYQETQYF
TRBV10-2 NA CASSEGAAISHSDTQYF
TRBV3-1/TRBV3-2 NA CASSQGPLEQYF
TRBV9 NA CASSPRAGGSYEQYF
TRBV4-2 NA CASSQVQNGDQPQHF
TRBV9 NA CASSRDDRNYGYTF
TRBV19 NA CASSMGDRDQPQHF
TRBV19 NA CASSMKRERNIQYF
TRBV6-1 NA CASSEGPGDEQYF
TRBV19 NA CASSRDRVGTEAFF
TRBV6-1 NA CASSERGTGPLKQYF
TRBV18 NA CASSPGQGGAEQYF
TRBV24-1 few CATSDYGDEQYF
TRBV10-3 NA CAISESNGSNQPQHF
TRBV28 NA CASSLFARGQPQHF
TRBV11-3 NA CASSSQGTEKLFF
TRBV30 NA CAWDNRKAFF
TRBV24-1 NA CATQLGSADTQYF
TRBV6-5 NA CASNPTGISQPQHF
TRBV5-1 many CASSRTSRQGAATNEKLFF
TRBV11-3 NA CASSLEGRASYEQYF
TRBV3-1/TRBV3-2 once CASSQFPETDTQYF
TRBV7-3 NA CASSLAASSGANVLTF
TRBV5-1 NA CASSQGGKTEAFF
TRBV3-1/TRBV3-2 NA CASSQVYGYEQYF
TRBV12-3/TRBV12-4 NA CASSPLQGSKQYF
TRBV15 NA CATSRDRGLAGANTGELFF